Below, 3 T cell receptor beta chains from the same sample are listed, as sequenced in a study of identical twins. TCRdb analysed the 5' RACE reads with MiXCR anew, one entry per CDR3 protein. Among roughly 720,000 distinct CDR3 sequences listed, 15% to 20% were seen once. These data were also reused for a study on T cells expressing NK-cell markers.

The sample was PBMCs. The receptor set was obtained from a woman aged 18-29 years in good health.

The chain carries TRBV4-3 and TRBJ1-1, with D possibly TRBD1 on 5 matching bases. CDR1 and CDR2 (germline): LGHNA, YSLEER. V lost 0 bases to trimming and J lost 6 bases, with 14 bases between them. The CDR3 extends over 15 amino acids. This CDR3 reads CASSQDRGADAEAFF. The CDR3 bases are TGCGCCAGCAGCCAAGATCGGGGCGCCGACGCTGAAGCTTTCTTT.

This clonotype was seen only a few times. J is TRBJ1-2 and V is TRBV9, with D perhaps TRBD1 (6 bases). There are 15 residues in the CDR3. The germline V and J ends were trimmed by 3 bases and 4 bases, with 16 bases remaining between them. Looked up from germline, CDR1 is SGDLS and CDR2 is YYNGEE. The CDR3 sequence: CASSGHTGPLYGYTF. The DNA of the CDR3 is TGTGCCAGCAGCGGACATACAGGGCCCCTCTATGGCTACACCTTC.

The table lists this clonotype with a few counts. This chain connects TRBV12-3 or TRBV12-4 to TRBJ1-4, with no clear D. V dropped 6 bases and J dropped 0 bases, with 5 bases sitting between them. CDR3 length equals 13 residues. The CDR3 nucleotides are TGTGCCAGCAGCCGGACAACTAATGAAAAACTGTTTTTT. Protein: CASSRTTNEKLFF.